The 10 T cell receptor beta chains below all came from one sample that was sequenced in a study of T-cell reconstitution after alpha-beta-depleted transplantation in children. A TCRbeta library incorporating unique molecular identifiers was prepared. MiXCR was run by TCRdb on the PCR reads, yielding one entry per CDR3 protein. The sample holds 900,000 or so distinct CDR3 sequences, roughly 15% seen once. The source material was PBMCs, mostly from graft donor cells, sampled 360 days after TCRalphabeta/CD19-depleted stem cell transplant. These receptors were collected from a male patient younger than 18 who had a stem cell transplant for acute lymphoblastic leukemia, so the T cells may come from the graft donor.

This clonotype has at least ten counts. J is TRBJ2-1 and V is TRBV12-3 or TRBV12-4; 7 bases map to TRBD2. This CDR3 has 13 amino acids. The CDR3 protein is CATAGEPYNEQFF. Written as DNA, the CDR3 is TGTGCTACGGCGGGAGAACCCTACAATGAGCAGTTCTTC.

CDR3 DNA sequence: TGCAGCGTTTCCACATTCGACGAGCAGTACTTC. This gives the protein CSVSTFDEQYF. The gene calls are TRBV29-1 and TRBJ2-7; D unresolved. Germline V gene sequence: CDR1 SQVTM, CDR2 ANQGSEA. This CDR3 contains 11 residues. The V end was cut by 5 bases, the J end by 5 bases, with 10 bases between.

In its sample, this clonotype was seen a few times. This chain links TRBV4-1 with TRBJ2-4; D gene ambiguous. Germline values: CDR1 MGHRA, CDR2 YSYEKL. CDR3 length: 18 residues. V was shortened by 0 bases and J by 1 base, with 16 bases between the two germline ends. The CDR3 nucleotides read TGCGCCAGCAGCCAAGATCGCCTCCTCTCGAGGGCCAAAAACATTCAGTACTTC. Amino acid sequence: CASSQDRLLSRAKNIQYF.

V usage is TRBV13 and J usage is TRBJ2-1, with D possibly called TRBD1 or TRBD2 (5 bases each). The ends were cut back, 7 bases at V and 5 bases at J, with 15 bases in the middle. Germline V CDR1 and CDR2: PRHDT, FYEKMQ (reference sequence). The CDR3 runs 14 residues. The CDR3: CASNEGPTNNEQFF. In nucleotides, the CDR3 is TGTGCCAGCAACGAGGGACCGACTAACAATGAGCAGTTCTTC.

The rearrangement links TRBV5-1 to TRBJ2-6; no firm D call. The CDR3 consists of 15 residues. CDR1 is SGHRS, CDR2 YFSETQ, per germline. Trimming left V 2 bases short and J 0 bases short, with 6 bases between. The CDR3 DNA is TGCGCCAGCAGCTTTGACCCCTCTGGGGCCAACGTCCTGACTTTC. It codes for CASSFDPSGANVLTF.

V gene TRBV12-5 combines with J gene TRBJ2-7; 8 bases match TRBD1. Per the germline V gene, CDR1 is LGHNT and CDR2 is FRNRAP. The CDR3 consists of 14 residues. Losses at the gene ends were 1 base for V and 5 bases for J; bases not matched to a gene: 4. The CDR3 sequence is CASGLAGGRNEQYF. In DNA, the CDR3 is TGTGCTAGTGGTTTGGCAGGGGGCCGGAACGAGCAGTACTTC.

CDR3 region: CASSPPGTSGRRYEQYF. The CDR3, as DNA: TGTGCCAGCAGTCCCCCCGGGACTAGCGGGAGAAGGTACGAGCAGTACTTC. This sequence joins TRBV25-1 and TRBJ2-7, with 14 bases that match TRBD2. This CDR3 is built from 17 residues. Germline-derived CDR1 and CDR2 are MGHDK and SYGVNS. The V and J ends lost 5 bases and 4 bases, in that order; junction bases with no gene match: 10.

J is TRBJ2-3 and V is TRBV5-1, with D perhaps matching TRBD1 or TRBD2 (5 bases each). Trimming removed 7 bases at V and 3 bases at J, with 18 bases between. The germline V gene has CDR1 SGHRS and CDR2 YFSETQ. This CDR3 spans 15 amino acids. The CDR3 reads CASATGPLSTDTQYF. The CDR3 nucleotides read TGCGCCAGCGCGACGGGACCCCTATCTACAGATACGCAGTATTTT.

The CDR3 loop is CASSTRGGNSYEQYF. The CDR3 region has the DNA TGTGCCAGCTCAACTAGGGGGGGGAACTCCTACGAGCAGTACTTC. The chain employs TRBV18 and TRBJ2-7, with D possibly TRBD2 on 7 matching bases. The germline V gene has CDR1 KGHSH and CDR2 LQKENI. V dropped 5 bases and J dropped 0 bases, with 14 bases sitting between them. The CDR3 has 15 residues.

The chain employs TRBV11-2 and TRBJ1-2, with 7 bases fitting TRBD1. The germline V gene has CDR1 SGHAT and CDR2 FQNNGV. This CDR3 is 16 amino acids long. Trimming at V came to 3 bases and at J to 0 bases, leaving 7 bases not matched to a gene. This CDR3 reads CASSFPGTATNYGYTF. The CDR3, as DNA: TGTGCCAGCAGCTTCCCCGGGACAGCTACTAACTATGGCTACACCTTC.